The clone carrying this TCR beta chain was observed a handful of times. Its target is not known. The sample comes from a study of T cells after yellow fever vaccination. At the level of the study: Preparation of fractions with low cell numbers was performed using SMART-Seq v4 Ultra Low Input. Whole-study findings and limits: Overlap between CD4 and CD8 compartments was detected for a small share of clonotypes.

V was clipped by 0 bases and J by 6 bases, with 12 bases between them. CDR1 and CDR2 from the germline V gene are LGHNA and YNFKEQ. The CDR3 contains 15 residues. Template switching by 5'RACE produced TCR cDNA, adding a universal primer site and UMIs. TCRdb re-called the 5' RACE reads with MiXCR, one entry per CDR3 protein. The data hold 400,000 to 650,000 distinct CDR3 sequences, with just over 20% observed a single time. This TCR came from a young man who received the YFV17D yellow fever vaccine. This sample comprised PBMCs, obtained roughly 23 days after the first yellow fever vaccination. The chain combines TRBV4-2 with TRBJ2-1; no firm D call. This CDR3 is CASSQEPVRANEQFF. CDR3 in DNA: TGTGCCAGCAGCCAAGAACCAGTCCGGGCCAATGAGCAGTTCTTC.